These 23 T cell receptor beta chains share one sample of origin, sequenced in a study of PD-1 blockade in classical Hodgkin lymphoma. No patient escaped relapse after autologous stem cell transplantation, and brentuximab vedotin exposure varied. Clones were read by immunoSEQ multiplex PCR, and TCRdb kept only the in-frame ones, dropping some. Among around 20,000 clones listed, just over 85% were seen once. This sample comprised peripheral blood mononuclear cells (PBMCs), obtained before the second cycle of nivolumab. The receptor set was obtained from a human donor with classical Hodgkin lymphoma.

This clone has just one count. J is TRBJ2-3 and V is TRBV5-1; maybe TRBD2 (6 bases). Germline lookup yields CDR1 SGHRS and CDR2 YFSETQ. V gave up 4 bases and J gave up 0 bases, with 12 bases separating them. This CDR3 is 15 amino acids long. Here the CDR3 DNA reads TGCGCCAGCAGCGTGGCGGGGCCTAGCACAGATACGCAGTATTTT. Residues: CASSVAGPSTDTQYF. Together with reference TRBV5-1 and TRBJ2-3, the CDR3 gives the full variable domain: KAGVTQTPRYLIKTRGQQVTLSCSPISGHRSVSWYQQTPGQGLQFLFEYFSETQRNKGNFPGRFSGRQFSNSRSEMNVSTLELGDSALYLCASSVAGPSTDTQYFGPGTRLTVL.

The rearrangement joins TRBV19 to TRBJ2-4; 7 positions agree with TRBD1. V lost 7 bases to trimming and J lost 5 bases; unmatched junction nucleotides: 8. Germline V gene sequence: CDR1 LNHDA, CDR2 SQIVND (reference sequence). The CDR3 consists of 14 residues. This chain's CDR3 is CASKVWQGENIQYF. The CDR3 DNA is TGTGCCAGTAAGGTCTGGCAGGGGGAAAACATTCAGTACTTC.

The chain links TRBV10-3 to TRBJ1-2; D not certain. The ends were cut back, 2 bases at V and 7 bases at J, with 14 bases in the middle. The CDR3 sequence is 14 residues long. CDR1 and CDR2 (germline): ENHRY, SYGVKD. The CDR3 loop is CAISEARRDSGYTF. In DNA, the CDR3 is TGTGCCATCAGTGAGGCCAGGCGGGATAGTGGCTACACCTTC.

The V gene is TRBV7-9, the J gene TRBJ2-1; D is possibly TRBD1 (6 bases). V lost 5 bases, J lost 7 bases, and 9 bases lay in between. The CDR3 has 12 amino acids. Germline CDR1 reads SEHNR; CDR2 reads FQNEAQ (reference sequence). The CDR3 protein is CASSAQGNEQFF. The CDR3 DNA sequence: TGTGCCAGCAGCGCTCAGGGGAATGAGCAGTTCTTC.

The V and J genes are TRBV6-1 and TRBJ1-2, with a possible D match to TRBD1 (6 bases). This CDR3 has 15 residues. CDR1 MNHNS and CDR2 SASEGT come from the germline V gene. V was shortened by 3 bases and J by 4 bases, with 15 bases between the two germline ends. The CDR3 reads CASSDPHGGVYGYTF. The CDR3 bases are TGTGCCAGCAGTGATCCCCACGGGGGCGTCTATGGCTACACCTTC.

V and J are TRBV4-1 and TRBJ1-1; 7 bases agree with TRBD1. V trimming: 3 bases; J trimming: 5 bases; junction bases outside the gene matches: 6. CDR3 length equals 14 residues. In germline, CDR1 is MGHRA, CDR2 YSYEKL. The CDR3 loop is CASSHDRARTEAFF. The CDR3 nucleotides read TGCGCCAGCAGCCACGACAGGGCTCGGACTGAAGCTTTCTTT.

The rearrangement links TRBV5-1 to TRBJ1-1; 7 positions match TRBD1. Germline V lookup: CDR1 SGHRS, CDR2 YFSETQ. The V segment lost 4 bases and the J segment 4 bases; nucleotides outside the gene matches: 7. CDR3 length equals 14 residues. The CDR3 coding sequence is TGCGCCAGCAGCGCAGGGGGGGTCGTCACTGAAGCTTTCTTT. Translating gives CASSAGGVVTEAFF.

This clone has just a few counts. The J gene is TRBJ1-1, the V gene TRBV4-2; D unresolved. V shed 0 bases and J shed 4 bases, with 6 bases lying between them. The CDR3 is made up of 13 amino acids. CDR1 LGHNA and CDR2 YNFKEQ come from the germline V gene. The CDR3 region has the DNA TGTGCCAGCAGCCAAGAATGGACCACTGAAGCTTTCTTT. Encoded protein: CASSQEWTTEAFF.

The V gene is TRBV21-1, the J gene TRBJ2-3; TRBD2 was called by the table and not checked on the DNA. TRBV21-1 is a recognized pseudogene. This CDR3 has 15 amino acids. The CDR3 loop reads CATTSGGSSTDTQYF. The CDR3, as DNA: TGTGCCACGACGAGCGGGGGGTCTAGCACAGATACGCAGTATTTT.

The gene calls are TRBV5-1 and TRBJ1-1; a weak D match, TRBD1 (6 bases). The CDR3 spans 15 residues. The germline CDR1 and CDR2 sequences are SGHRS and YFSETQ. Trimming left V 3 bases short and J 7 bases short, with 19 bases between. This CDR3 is CASSWEGQGANEAFF. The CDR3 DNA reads TGCGCCAGCAGCTGGGAGGGACAAGGGGCCAATGAAGCTTTCTTT.

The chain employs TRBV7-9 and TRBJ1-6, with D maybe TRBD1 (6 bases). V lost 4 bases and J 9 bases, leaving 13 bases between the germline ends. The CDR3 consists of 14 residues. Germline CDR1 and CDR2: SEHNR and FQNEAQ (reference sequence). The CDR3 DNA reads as TGTGCCAGCAGCTACGGACAGTCGGTTTCACCCCTCCACTTT. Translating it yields CASSYGQSVSPLHF.

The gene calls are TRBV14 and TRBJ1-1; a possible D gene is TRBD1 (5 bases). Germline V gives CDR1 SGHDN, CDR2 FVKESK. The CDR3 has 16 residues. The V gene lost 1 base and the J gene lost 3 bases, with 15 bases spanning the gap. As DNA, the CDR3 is TGTGCCAGCAGCCAAGTAGGTCCAGGGAGGGACACTGAAGCTTTCTTT. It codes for CASSQVGPGRDTEAFF. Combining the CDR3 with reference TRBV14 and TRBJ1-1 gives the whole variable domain EAGVTQFPSHSVIEKGQTVTLRCDPISGHDNLYWYRRVMGKEIKFLLHFVKESKQDESGMPNNRFLAERTGGTYSTLKVQPAELEDSGVYFCASSQVGPGRDTEAFFGQGTRLTVV.

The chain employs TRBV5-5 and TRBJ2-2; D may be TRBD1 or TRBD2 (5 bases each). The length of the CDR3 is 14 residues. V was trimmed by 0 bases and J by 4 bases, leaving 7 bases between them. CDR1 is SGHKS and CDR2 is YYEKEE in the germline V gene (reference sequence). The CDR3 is CASSLAGGTGELFF. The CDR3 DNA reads TGTGCCAGCAGCTTGGCTGGGGGCACCGGGGAGCTGTTTTTT. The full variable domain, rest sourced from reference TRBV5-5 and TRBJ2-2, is DAGVTQSPTHLIKTRGQQVTLRCSPISGHKSVSWYQQVLGQGPQFIFQYYEKEERGRGNFPDRFSARQFPNYSSELNVNALLLGDSALYLCASSLAGGTGELFFGEGSRLTVL.

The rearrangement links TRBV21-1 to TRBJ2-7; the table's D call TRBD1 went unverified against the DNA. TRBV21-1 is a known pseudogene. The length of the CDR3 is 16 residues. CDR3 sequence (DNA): TGTGCCAGCAGCAAAGCCGGGACAGGGTCGGTCAACGAGCAGTACTTC. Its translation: CASSKAGTGSVNEQYF.

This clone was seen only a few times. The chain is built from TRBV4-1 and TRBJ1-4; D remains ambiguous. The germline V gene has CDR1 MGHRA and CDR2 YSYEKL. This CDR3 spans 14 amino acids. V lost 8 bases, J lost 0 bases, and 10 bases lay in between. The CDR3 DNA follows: TGCGCCAGCGGCGCCCACCCAACTAATGAAAAACTGTTTTTT. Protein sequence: CASGAHPTNEKLFF.

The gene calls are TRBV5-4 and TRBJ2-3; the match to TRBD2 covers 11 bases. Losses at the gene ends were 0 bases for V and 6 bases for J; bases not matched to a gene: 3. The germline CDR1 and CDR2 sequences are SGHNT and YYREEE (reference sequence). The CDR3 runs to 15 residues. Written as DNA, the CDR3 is TGTGCCAGCAGCTTGGGACTAGCGGGGACGGATACGCAGTATTTT. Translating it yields CASSLGLAGTDTQYF.

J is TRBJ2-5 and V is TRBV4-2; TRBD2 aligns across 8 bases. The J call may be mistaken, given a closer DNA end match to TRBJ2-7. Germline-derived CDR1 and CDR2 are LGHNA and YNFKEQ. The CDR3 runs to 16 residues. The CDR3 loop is CASSQDALAVGNEQYF. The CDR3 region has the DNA TGTGCCAGCAGCCAAGATGCACTAGCGGTGGGAAACGAGCAGTACTTC.

CDR3 coding DNA: TGTGCCAGCAGCTTAGATCGACAGGGGAATGGCTACACCTTC. This gives the protein CASSLDRQGNGYTF. The V call is TRBV7-8, the J call TRBJ1-2; 8 bases fit TRBD1. The length of the CDR3 is 14 residues. The V segment lost 1 base and the J segment 6 bases; nucleotides outside the gene matches: 4. Germline V gene lookup returns CDR1 SGHVS and CDR2 FQNEAQ.

In DNA form, the CDR3 reads TGCGCCAGCAGCCCAAGACAGGGTTCGGGCACAGATACGCAGTATTTT. Amino acid sequence: CASSPRQGSGTDTQYF. The gene calls are TRBV5-1 and TRBJ2-3; 7 nucleotides line up with TRBD1. Trimming at V came to 4 bases and at J to 1 base, leaving 9 bases not matched to a gene. Per germline, CDR1 SGHRS and CDR2 YFSETQ. CDR3 size: 16 residues.

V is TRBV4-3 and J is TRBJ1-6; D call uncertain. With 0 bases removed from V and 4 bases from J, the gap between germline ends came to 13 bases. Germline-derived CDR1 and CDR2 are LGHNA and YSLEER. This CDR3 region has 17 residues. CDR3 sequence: CASSQEGNRRYNSPLHF. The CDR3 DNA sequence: TGCGCCAGCAGCCAAGAGGGTAACAGAAGATATAATTCACCCCTCCACTTT.

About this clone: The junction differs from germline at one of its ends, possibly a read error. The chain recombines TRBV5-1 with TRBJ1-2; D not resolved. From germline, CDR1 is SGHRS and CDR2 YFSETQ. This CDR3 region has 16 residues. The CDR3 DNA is TGCGCCAGCAGTCCTGACACACTCTCGGGCTTCGTGGGCTGCACCTTC. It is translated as CASSPDTLSGFVGCTF.

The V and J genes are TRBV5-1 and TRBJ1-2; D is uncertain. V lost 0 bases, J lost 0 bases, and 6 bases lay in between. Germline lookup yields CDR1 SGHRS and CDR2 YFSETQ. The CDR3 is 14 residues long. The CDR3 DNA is TGCGCCAGCAGCTTGGCCGCGGCTAACTATGGCTACACCTTC. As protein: CASSLAAANYGYTF.

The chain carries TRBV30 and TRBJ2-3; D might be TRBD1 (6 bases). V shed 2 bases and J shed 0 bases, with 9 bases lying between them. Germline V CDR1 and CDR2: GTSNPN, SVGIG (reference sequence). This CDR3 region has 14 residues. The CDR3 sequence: CAWSWGPSTDTQYF. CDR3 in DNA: TGTGCCTGGAGTTGGGGGCCCAGCACAGATACGCAGTATTTT.